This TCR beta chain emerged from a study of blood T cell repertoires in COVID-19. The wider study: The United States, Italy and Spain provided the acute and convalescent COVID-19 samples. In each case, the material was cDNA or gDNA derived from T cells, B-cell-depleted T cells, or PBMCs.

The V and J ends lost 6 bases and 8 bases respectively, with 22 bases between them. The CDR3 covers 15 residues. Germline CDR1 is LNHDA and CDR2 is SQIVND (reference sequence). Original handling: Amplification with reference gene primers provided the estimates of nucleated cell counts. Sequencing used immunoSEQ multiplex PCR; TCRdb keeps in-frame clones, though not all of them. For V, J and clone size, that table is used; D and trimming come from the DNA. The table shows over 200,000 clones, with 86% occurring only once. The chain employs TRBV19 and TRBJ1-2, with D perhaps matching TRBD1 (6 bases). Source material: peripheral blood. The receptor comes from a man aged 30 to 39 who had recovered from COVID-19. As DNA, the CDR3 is TGTGCCAGTAGAATTAACCCCCTGGGGGCGGCGGGCTACACCTTC. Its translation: CASRINPLGAAGYTF.